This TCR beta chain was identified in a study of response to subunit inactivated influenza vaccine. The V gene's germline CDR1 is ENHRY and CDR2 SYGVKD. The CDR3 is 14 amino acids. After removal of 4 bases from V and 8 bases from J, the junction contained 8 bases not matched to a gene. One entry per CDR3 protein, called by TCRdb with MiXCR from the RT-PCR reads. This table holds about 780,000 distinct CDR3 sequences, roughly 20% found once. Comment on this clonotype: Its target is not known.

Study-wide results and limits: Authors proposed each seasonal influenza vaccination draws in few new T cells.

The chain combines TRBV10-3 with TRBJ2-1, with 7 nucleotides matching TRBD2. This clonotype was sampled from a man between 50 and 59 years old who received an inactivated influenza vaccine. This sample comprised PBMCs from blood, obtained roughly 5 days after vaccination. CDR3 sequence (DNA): TGTGCCATCAGTGGTACGGGAGGAGGTGATGAGCAGTTCTTC. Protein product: CAISGTGGGDEQFF.